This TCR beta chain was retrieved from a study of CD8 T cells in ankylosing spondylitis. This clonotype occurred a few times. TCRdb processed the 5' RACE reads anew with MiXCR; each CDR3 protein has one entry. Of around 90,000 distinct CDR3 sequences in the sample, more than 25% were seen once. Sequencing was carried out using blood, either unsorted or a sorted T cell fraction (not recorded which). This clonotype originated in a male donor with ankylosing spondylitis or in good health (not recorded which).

CDR3 nucleotides: TGCAGCGTTCGAGGGTCTGAAGAGACCCAGTACTTC. This encodes CSVRGSEETQYF. This rearrangement joins TRBV29-1 to TRBJ2-5, with D maybe TRBD2 (5 bases). With 5 bases removed from V and 3 bases from J, the gap between germline ends came to 10 bases. The CDR3 loop spans 12 amino acids. The V gene's germline CDR1 is SQVTM and CDR2 ANQGSEA.